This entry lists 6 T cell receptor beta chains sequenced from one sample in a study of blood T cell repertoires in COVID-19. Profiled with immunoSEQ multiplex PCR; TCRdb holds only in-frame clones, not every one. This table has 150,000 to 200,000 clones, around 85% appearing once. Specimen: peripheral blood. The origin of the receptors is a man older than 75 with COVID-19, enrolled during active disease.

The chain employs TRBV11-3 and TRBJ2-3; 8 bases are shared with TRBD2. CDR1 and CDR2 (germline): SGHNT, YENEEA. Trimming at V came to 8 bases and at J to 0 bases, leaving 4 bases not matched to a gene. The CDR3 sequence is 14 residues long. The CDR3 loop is CASGRLASTDTQYF. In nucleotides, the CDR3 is TGTGCCAGCGGAAGACTAGCGAGCACAGATACGCAGTATTTT.

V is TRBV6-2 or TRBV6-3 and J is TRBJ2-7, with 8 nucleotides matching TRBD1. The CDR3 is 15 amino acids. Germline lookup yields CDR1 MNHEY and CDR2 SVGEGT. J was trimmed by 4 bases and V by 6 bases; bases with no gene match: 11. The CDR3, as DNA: TGTGCCAGCAGCCAGGGGGCGATACCTAAATACGAGCAGTACTTC. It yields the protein CASSQGAIPKYEQYF.

CDR3 sequence reads: CASSPGGTSDSPLHF. In DNA form, the CDR3 reads TGCGCCAGCAGCCCGGGCGGGACGTCGGATTCACCCCTCCACTTT. The gene calls are TRBV5-1 and TRBJ1-6; possibly TRBD1 for D (5 bases). V was clipped by 4 bases and J by 8 bases, with 16 bases between them. Germline lookup yields CDR1 SGHRS and CDR2 YFSETQ. This CDR3 comprises 15 residues.

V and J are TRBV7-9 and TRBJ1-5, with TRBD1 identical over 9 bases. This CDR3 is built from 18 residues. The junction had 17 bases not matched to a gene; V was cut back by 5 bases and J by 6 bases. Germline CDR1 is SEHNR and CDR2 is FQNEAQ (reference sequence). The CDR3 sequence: CASSRTSTGQGYGQPQHF. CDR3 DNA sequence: TGTGCCAGCAGCCGAACTTCGACGGGACAGGGATATGGTCAGCCCCAGCATTTT.

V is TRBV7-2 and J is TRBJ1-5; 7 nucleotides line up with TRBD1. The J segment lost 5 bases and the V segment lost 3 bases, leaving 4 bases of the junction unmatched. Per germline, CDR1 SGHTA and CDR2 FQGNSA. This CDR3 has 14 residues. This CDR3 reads CASSFLDRYQPQHF. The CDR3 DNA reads TGTGCCAGCAGCTTTCTGGACAGGTATCAGCCCCAGCATTTT.

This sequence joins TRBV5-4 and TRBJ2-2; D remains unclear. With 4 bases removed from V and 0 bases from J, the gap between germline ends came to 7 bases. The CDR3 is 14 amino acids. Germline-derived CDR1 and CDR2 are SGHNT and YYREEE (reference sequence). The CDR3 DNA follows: TGTGCCAGCAGCGCAGTCGCGAACACCGGGGAGCTGTTTTTT. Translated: CASSAVANTGELFF.